The entry below gives a single T cell receptor (beta chain) sequence along with its context. The antigen remains undetermined. The sample belongs to a study of T cells in localized non-small cell lung cancer. Study observations and caveats: Longer overall survival associated with higher blood T cell density; shorter survival with higher adjacent-lung clonality. Uninvolved adjacent lung had more T cell clonality than any other tissue, topping tumor. It remains possible that heterogeneity exists, since only one tumor region was sequenced.

V trimming: 3 bases; J trimming: 4 bases; junction bases outside the gene matches: 8. CDR3 length equals 16 residues. Germline CDR1 reads SEHNR; CDR2 reads FQNEAQ (reference sequence). Assay used: immunoSEQ multiplex PCR; TCRdb lists only in-frame clones, some missing. The sample lists some 30,000 clones, about 90% seen once, with less than 20% in the top ten. This TCR was sampled from a man aged 35 to 70 with stage III lung adenocarcinoma. The chain is built from TRBV7-9 and TRBJ1-4, with TRBD1 matching over 7 bases. Sequencing was performed on peripheral blood mononuclear cells, taken before any cancer treatment. DNA of the CDR3: TGTGCCAGCAGCTTTCATGTTGCAGGGGGTAATGAAAAACTGTTTTTT. Residues: CASSFHVAGGNEKLFF.